The 18 T cell receptor beta chains below come from one sample, sequenced in a study of molecular identifiers for immune sequencing clone quantification. TCRdb passed the PCR reads through MiXCR, listing each CDR3 protein once. The sample has approximately 590,000 distinct CDR3 sequences; approximately 24% are singletons. Sequencing was carried out using naive CD8+ T cells from blood, with Jurkat cell RNA spiked in. Specified subset: FACS-sorted CD8+CD4-CCR7+CD45RA+ naive T cells. These TCRs come from a human donor in good health. Some libraries in this study had Jurkat cell RNA spiked in.

A remark on this clonotype: This sequence may be a read error, since a much larger clone differs from it by one base. The chain carries TRBV14 and TRBJ2-7, with unresolved D. Germline CDR1 and CDR2: SGHDN and FVKESK. The CDR3 covers 13 residues. CDR3 in amino acids: CASSLTVIYERYF. Written as DNA, the CDR3 is TGTGCCAGCAGCCTCACAGTTATTTACGAGCGGTACTTC.

This clonotype has at least ten counts. One end of the junction varies from germline; a read error may be responsible. The V call is TRBV4-3, the J call TRBJ1-3; 7 positions match TRBD1. CDR3 length equals 15 residues. CDR1 is LGHNA and CDR2 is YSLEER in the germline V gene. In nucleotides, the CDR3 is TGCGCCAGCAGCCAAGATAGACAGGGTGGATACACCATATATTTT. Protein sequence: CASSQDRQGGYTIYF.

This clonotype was observed a handful of times. The chain carries TRBV7-9 and TRBJ2-1, with 7 bases matching TRBD2. Germline CDR1 SEHNR, CDR2 FQNEAQ (reference sequence). The CDR3 sequence is 14 residues long. With 8 bases clipped from V and 1 base from J, the junction kept 5 bases outside the gene matches. CDR3 in amino acids: CASAGVFSYNEQFF. Here the CDR3 DNA reads TGTGCCAGCGCGGGAGTGTTTTCCTACAATGAGCAGTTCTTC.

This clonotype occurred many times. The V and J genes are TRBV7-9 and TRBJ2-2, with 12 bases matching TRBD2. This CDR3 comprises 18 residues. CDR1 and CDR2 (germline): SEHNR, FQNEAQ (reference sequence). V was clipped by 3 bases and J by 10 bases; unmatched bases: 15. The CDR3 DNA reads TGTGCCAGCAGCTTGAGTTCACGTCTAGCGGGAGGGCCGGAGGAGCTGTTTTTT. Protein: CASSLSSRLAGGPEELFF.

The rearrangement links TRBV4-3 to TRBJ2-2, with 9 positions matching TRBD1. The CDR3 loop spans 17 amino acids. V was clipped by 1 base and J by 6 bases; unmatched bases: 9. Per germline, CDR1 LGHNA and CDR2 YSLEER. The CDR3 reads CASSQAGQGFSSGELFF. CDR3 DNA: TGCGCCAGCAGCCAAGCGGGACAGGGTTTTTCTTCCGGGGAGCTGTTTTTT.

A word on this clonotype: A much larger clone lies a single base off, so this may be a read error. The chain recombines TRBV4-3 with TRBJ2-5; 8 bases are a match to TRBD2. This CDR3 comprises 15 residues. Germline CDR1 reads LGHNA; CDR2 reads YSLEER. The CDR3 reads CASSQGLDPQETRYF. CDR3 in DNA: TGCGCCAGCAGCCAGGGACTAGATCCACAAGAGACCCGGTACTTC.

A few counts support this clonotype. The chain joins TRBV21-1 to TRBJ1-1. TRBV21-1 is annotated as a pseudogene. This CDR3 is 13 amino acids long. CDR3 nucleotide sequence: TGTGCCAGCAGCAAAAGGAGGAACACTGAAGCTTTCTTT. Amino acids: CASSKRRNTEAFF.

The chain links TRBV27 to TRBJ2-1; D gene ambiguous. CDR3 length: 13 residues. V was cut by 8 bases and J by 7 bases, with 15 bases left in between. Germline CDR1 reads MNHEY; CDR2 reads SMNVEV (reference sequence). The chain's CDR3 is CASGWAPANEQFF. The CDR3 nucleotides read TGTGCCAGCGGCTGGGCCCCCGCTAATGAGCAGTTCTTC.

This chain connects TRBV11-2 to TRBJ2-1; D uncertain. Germline V CDR1 and CDR2: SGHAT, FQNNGV. The ends were cut back, 3 bases at V and 0 bases at J, with 12 bases in the middle. The CDR3 extends over 16 amino acids. CDR3 nucleotide sequence: TGTGCCAGCAGCTTTGGTCAAGCTTCCTCCTACAATGAGCAGTTCTTC. It specifies CASSFGQASSYNEQFF.

This clonotype has ten or more counts. This chain links TRBV23-1 with TRBJ2-3; D remains unclear. TRBV23-1 is reported as an ORF; its role is uncertain. The CDR3 contains 16 residues. V shed 5 bases and J shed 0 bases, with 15 bases lying between them. CDR3 loop: CASSTDSQISTDTQYF. In nucleotides, the CDR3 is TGCGCCAGCAGTACCGACTCCCAGATTAGCACAGATACGCAGTATTTT.

The J gene is TRBJ1-4, the V gene TRBV4-1, with D uncertain. There are 19 residues in the CDR3. CDR1 is MGHRA, CDR2 YSYEKL, per germline. V lost 1 base and J 7 bases, leaving 25 bases between the germline ends. The CDR3 nucleotides read TGCGCCAGCAGCCAAGGTCGTGGAGAAAGCTTAGGGAATAGTGAAAAACTGTTTTTT. It encodes CASSQGRGESLGNSEKLFF.

This clonotype came up a few times. This sequence joins TRBV27 and TRBJ1-1; tentative D call: TRBD1 (6 bases). V was shortened by 6 bases and J by 1 base, with 18 bases between the two germline ends. Germline CDR1 and CDR2: MNHEY and SMNVEV (reference sequence). There are 16 residues in the CDR3. Written as DNA, the CDR3 is TGTGCCAGCAGCCCCCTTTCCCCGACAGGGAACACTGAAGCTTTCTTT. Translation: CASSPLSPTGNTEAFF.

This clonotype was picked up a small number of times. The V and J genes are TRBV15 and TRBJ2-2, with D tentatively TRBD1 or TRBD2 (5 bases each). Trimming shortened V by 9 bases and J by 0 bases, and 26 bases separated the two germline ends. CDR1 is LNHNV, CDR2 YYDKDF, per germline (reference sequence). The CDR3 spans 19 residues. CDR3 sequence: CATQLLYRDARANTGELFF. The CDR3 DNA sequence: TGTGCCACTCAACTCTTATACCGGGACGCTAGGGCGAACACCGGGGAGCTGTTTTTT.

This clonotype was observed a handful of times. This rearrangement joins TRBV27 to TRBJ1-4, with D hard to call. V was shortened by 5 bases and J by 8 bases, with 18 bases between the two germline ends. Per germline, CDR1 MNHEY and CDR2 SMNVEV (reference sequence). This CDR3 is built from 15 residues. CDR3 DNA: TGTGCCAGCAGTACATGGGGAGGAGGGAGCGAAAAACTGTTTTTT. This codes for CASSTWGGGSEKLFF.

J is TRBJ1-2 and V is TRBV20-1; D is undetermined. Germline V gene sequence: CDR1 DFQATT, CDR2 SNEGSKA (reference sequence). This CDR3 spans 13 amino acids. Trimming took off 5 bases at V and 1 base at J, with 11 bases between the two ends. Here the CDR3 reads CSACVTDNYGYTF. As DNA, the CDR3 is TGCAGTGCTTGCGTTACAGATAACTATGGCTACACCTTC.

This clonotype was observed a handful of times. The V and J genes are TRBV20-1 and TRBJ2-7; TRBD2 agrees at 8 bases. Germline V gene data show CDR1 as DFQATT and CDR2 as SNEGSKA (reference sequence). V lost 1 base and J lost 5; bases outside the gene matches: 7. CDR3 length: 14 residues. The CDR3 protein is CSARGISGINEQYF. The CDR3 DNA reads TGCAGTGCTAGAGGAATTAGCGGGATCAACGAGCAGTACTTC.

V and J are TRBV6-2 or TRBV6-3 and TRBJ2-5; 7 nucleotides agree with TRBD1. V gave up 2 bases and J gave up 5 bases; unmatched junction bases: 5. The length of the CDR3 is 14 residues. Germline V gene data show CDR1 as MNHEY and CDR2 as SVGEGT. The CDR3 bases are TGTGCCAGCAGTTACACGACAGGGAGCGAGACCCAGTACTTC. It specifies CASSYTTGSETQYF.

This clonotype was observed many times. This chain joins TRBV4-3 and TRBJ2-7; TRBD1 matches 8 bases. Germline values: CDR1 LGHNA, CDR2 YSLEER. Germline trimming cut 1 base from V and 2 bases from J; bases unmatched to any gene: 4. The CDR3 is 15 residues long. CDR3 protein: CASSQVGTGTYEQYF. The DNA for the CDR3 is TGCGCCAGCAGCCAAGTGGGGACAGGAACCTACGAGCAGTACTTC.